The rows below give T cell receptor beta chains drawn from one sample of a study of cytotoxic CD8 clonotypes in ibrutinib-treated CLL. TCRdb's copy holds only in-frame clones and misses some; the assay was immunoSEQ multiplex PCR. The sample gives approximately 200,000 clones, approximately 72% of which show up once; roughly 13% is in the top ten. Sequencing used PBMCs, obtained after 24 months of ibrutinib treatment. The origin of the receptors is a human donor with chronic lymphocytic leukemia. CDR3s include the opening cysteine and the closing phenylalanine or tryptophan.

V: TRBV6-6; J: TRBJ1-4; CDR3: CASNDRPTNEKLFF
V: TRBV27; J: TRBJ2-3; CDR3: CASSSLVREAGTDTQYF
V: TRBV18; J: TRBJ2-7; CDR3: CASSPFSGGTYEQYF
V: TRBV7-2; J: TRBJ2-1; CDR3: CASSLGFGPYNEQFF
V: TRBV29-1; J: TRBJ2-7; CDR3: CSVGLTGGSHEQYF
V: TRBV6-1; J: TRBJ1-5; CDR3: CASSPRAGNQPQHF
V: TRBV27; J: TRBJ2-7; CDR3: CASSPGTLATYEQYF
V: TRBV7-3; J: TRBJ2-2; CDR3: CASKTGNTGELFF
V: TRBV29-1; J: TRBJ2-7; CDR3: CSVEAGFDEQYF
V: TRBV28; J: TRBJ1-4; CDR3: CASSPSYTGGEKLFF
V: TRBV14; J: TRBJ2-3; CDR3: CASSQLPTDTQYF
V: TRBV5-1; J: TRBJ1-1; CDR3: CASSLPQGAVAFF